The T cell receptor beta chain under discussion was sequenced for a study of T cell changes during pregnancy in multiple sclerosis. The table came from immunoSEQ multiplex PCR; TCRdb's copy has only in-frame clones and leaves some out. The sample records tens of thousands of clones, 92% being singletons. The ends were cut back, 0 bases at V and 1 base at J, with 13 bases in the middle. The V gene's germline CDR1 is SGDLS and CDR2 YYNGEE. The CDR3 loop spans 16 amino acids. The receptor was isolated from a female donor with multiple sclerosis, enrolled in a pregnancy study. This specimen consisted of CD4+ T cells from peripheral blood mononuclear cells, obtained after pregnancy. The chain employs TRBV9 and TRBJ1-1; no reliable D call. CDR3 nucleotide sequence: TGTGCCAGCAGCGTAGGGGAGGGTTGGGGGAACACTGAAGCTTTCTTT. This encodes CASSVGEGWGNTEAFF.